This is a list of T cell receptor beta chains from one sample in a study of cytotoxic CD8 clonotypes in ibrutinib-treated CLL. Assay: immunoSEQ multiplex PCR; the TCRdb copy retains only in-frame clones and omits some. The table shows 90,000 to 150,000 clones, with roughly 57% occurring only once. This sample comprised PBMCs, obtained after 24 months of ibrutinib treatment. These receptors all come from a human donor with chronic lymphocytic leukemia. The CDR3 runs from the conserved cysteine through the conserved F or W.

CDR3aa	v_gene
CASSLMGLGKETQYF	TRBV7-3
CASSMVRSSYNSPLHF	TRBV5-6
CASSHFDRYEQYF	TRBV6-7
CASSPSVSGHPSGNTIYF	TRBV18
CASSPRTGTTLNEQFF	TRBV7-9
CASSVRFEAFF	TRBV6-1
CASSLNPQGGRSGNTIYF	TRBV5-1
CASSEGTSGSEQYF	TRBV2
CASTNEGLYEQYF	TRBV6-5
CAWSVAAGVETQYF	TRBV30
CAWSGEKLFF	TRBV30
CASSRQQGSYEQYF	TRBV6-5
CASARRDRGESNEKLFF	TRBV5-1
CAWKKSSGGAFNEQFF	TRBV30
CASSTGTGISPLHF	TRBV27
CAWSVGGYGYTF	TRBV30
CAWVGGNEQFF	TRBV30
CASSYSVQGIDNTGELFF	TRBV6-7
CASSEVQGAREQYF	TRBV2